In its sample, the clone carrying this T cell receptor beta chain was seen a few times. The target antigen is unknown. The sample providers were healthy Caucasian people from Russia, aged roughly 6 to 90. Isolating PBMCs gave at least 6 million of these cells per sample. This record comes from a study of blood T cells in healthy people across ages. A second PCR, run for roughly 7 to 11 cycles, used a sample-barcoded 5' primer plus a J-beta primer mix. Via MiXCR, TCRdb re-called the 5' RACE reads, giving one row per CDR3 protein. The table records fewer than 2 million distinct CDR3 sequences, around 40% of them present only once. From germline, CDR1 is KGHDR and CDR2 SFDVKD. V dropped 4 bases and J dropped 0; count of bases not matched to a gene: 3. The CDR3 runs 17 residues. Study-level results: In older individuals, TCR beta diversity per million T cells was lower, falling roughly linearly with age.

The chain joins TRBV24-1 to TRBJ2-6; TRBD1 agrees at 9 bases. The sample was blood. The receptor was isolated from a human donor in good health. CDR3 sequence: CATSERQGDSGANVLTF. In DNA form, the CDR3 reads TGTGCCACCAGTGAAAGACAGGGGGACTCTGGGGCCAACGTCCTGACTTTC.